This is a list of T cell receptor beta chains from one sample in a study of regulatory T cells in long-lasting Graves disease. MiXCR was run by TCRdb on the multiplex PCR reads, yielding one entry per CDR3 protein. This table holds over 500,000 distinct CDR3 sequences, approximately 16% found once. This sample also belongs to another study, concerning T cells in Graves' hyperthyroidism and ophthalmopathy.

The material was peripheral blood mononuclear cells (PBMCs), obtained at new diagnosis, from a patient treated with antithyroid drugs. Every receptor here comes from a man younger than 30 with Graves disease. Each CDR3 is given with its conserved first and last residue.

V gene: TRBV30; CDR3 length: 14; J gene: TRBJ2-1; CDR3 protein: CAWSGGVSYNEQFF
V gene: TRBV12-3/TRBV12-4; CDR3 length: 15; J gene: TRBJ1-4; CDR3 protein: CASSTGTGYDEKLFF
V gene: TRBV7-9; CDR3 length: 18; J gene: TRBJ2-6; CDR3 protein: CASSFVTSGNSGANVLTF
V gene: TRBV10-3; CDR3 length: 16; J gene: TRBJ2-3; CDR3 protein: CAISSGAGGGTDTQYF
V gene: TRBV10-3; CDR3 length: 15; J gene: TRBJ2-3; CDR3 protein: CASSPLTSTTDTQYF
V gene: TRBV20-1; CDR3 length: 15; J gene: TRBJ1-5; CDR3 protein: CSAIKSQGYSQPQHF
V gene: TRBV10-2; CDR3 length: 21; J gene: TRBJ2-2; CDR3 protein: CASSPPLPGTSGGEGTGELFF
V gene: TRBV5-1; CDR3 length: 15; J gene: TRBJ2-3; CDR3 protein: CASSLEGLPGDTQYF
V gene: TRBV6-2/TRBV6-3; CDR3 length: 11; J gene: TRBJ2-5; CDR3 protein: CASSYSGSSVF
V gene: TRBV9; CDR3 length: 13; J gene: TRBJ2-5; CDR3 protein: CASSSGGSETQYF
V gene: TRBV6-2/TRBV6-3; CDR3 length: 15; J gene: TRBJ2-7; CDR3 protein: CASSYFQGQAYEQYF
V gene: TRBV7-8; CDR3 length: 14; J gene: TRBJ2-3; CDR3 protein: CASSLLEGQHTQYF
V gene: TRBV30; CDR3 length: 13; J gene: TRBJ2-7; CDR3 protein: CAWSTQGTYEQYF
V gene: TRBV12-3/TRBV12-4; CDR3 length: 13; J gene: TRBJ2-5; CDR3 protein: CASQRQGSETQYF
V gene: TRBV7-3; CDR3 length: 13; J gene: TRBJ2-1; CDR3 protein: CASSLSAVGEQFF
V gene: TRBV13; CDR3 length: 16; J gene: TRBJ2-7; CDR3 protein: CASSPGGQENSYEQYF
V gene: TRBV12-3/TRBV12-4; CDR3 length: 14; J gene: TRBJ1-5; CDR3 protein: CASSSIGTRQPQHF
V gene: TRBV7-9; CDR3 length: 15; J gene: TRBJ2-2; CDR3 protein: CASSMLAGGTGELFF
V gene: TRBV12-5; CDR3 length: 22; J gene: TRBJ2-1; CDR3 protein: CASGPGERGTGGAGGLYNEQFF
V gene: TRBV2; CDR3 length: 15; J gene: TRBJ1-4; CDR3 protein: CASRVLRGTNEKLFF
V gene: TRBV12-3/TRBV12-4; CDR3 length: 12; J gene: TRBJ2-7; CDR3 protein: CASSPMGYDQYF
V gene: TRBV7-2; CDR3 length: 17; J gene: TRBJ2-1; CDR3 protein: CASSSRPLAGGYNEQFF
V gene: TRBV12-3/TRBV12-4; CDR3 length: 14; J gene: TRBJ1-2; CDR3 protein: CASRGQGIHYGYTF
V gene: TRBV7-3; CDR3 length: 16; J gene: TRBJ2-2; CDR3 protein: CASSPPGGENTGELFF
V gene: TRBV29-1; CDR3 length: 14; J gene: TRBJ2-7; CDR3 protein: CSVGGLAGVYEQYF
V gene: TRBV5-1; CDR3 length: 13; J gene: TRBJ1-2; CDR3 protein: CASSLGGTDGYTF
V gene: TRBV27; CDR3 length: 17; J gene: TRBJ2-7; CDR3 protein: CASSPLGTSGSFYEQYF
V gene: TRBV5-5; CDR3 length: 14; J gene: TRBJ2-1; CDR3 protein: CASSLSRGEDEQFF
V gene: TRBV10-3; CDR3 length: 14; J gene: TRBJ2-1; CDR3 protein: CAISGGTNPGEQFF
V gene: TRBV28; CDR3 length: 17; J gene: TRBJ2-1; CDR3 protein: CASSHPPLVSGYNEQFF
V gene: TRBV10-3; CDR3 length: 14; J gene: TRBJ1-6; CDR3 protein: CAISGGQPRSPLHF
V gene: TRBV28; CDR3 length: 14; J gene: TRBJ2-4; CDR3 protein: CASSSDGAKNIQYF
V gene: TRBV28; CDR3 length: 14; J gene: TRBJ2-3; CDR3 protein: CASSRGQGIDTQYF
V gene: TRBV7-8; CDR3 length: 18; J gene: TRBJ2-4; CDR3 protein: CASSPQTGTTSGRNIQYF
V gene: TRBV12-5; CDR3 length: 14; J gene: TRBJ2-1; CDR3 protein: CASGLEGLGNEQFF
V gene: TRBV5-1; CDR3 length: 11; J gene: TRBJ1-2; CDR3 protein: CASRSAYGYTF
V gene: TRBV12-3/TRBV12-4; CDR3 length: 11; J gene: TRBJ2-7; CDR3 protein: CASQAVGEQYF
V gene: TRBV12-3/TRBV12-4; CDR3 length: 16; J gene: TRBJ2-2; CDR3 protein: CASSGTGTGGTGELFF
V gene: TRBV20-1; CDR3 length: 14; J gene: TRBJ2-7; CDR3 protein: CSAPFSGRSYEQYF
V gene: TRBV29-1; CDR3 length: 14; J gene: TRBJ2-1; CDR3 protein: CSVKGARRYNEQFF
V gene: TRBV30; CDR3 length: 12; J gene: TRBJ1-2; CDR3 protein: CAWSLRALGYTF
V gene: TRBV10-3; CDR3 length: 17; J gene: TRBJ1-3; CDR3 protein: CAISEEGVTGAGNTIYF
V gene: TRBV12-3/TRBV12-4; CDR3 length: 12; J gene: TRBJ1-5; CDR3 protein: CASRGANQPQHF
V gene: TRBV3-1; CDR3 length: 14; J gene: TRBJ2-5; CDR3 protein: CASSRDNAHGTQYF
V gene: TRBV3-1; CDR3 length: 14; J gene: TRBJ1-6; CDR3 protein: CASSPGQANSPLHF
V gene: TRBV28; CDR3 length: 10; J gene: TRBJ2-1; CDR3 protein: CATNLREQFF
V gene: TRBV7-8; CDR3 length: 15; J gene: TRBJ2-3; CDR3 protein: CASSLSAGRTDTQYF
V gene: TRBV19; CDR3 length: 19; J gene: TRBJ2-6; CDR3 protein: CASSPRLAASFSGANVLTF
V gene: TRBV11-1; CDR3 length: 15; J gene: TRBJ2-7; CDR3 protein: CASSSDEWGNYEQYF
V gene: TRBV6-1; CDR3 length: 14; J gene: TRBJ1-6; CDR3 protein: CASSEGGPTLPLHF
V gene: TRBV7-8; CDR3 length: 14; J gene: TRBJ1-2; CDR3 protein: CASTREATNYGYTF
V gene: TRBV27; CDR3 length: 13; J gene: TRBJ1-1; CDR3 protein: CASSSRSPGKAFF
V gene: TRBV10-1; CDR3 length: 13; J gene: TRBJ1-1; CDR3 protein: CASSESPSTEAFF